These T cell receptor beta chains were read from a single sample in a study of cytotoxic CD8 clonotypes in ibrutinib-treated CLL. Method: immunoSEQ multiplex PCR; TCRdb's copy keeps in-frame clones and lacks some. Of some 150,000 clones in the sample, 77% were seen once. Sequencing was performed on PBMCs, taken after 12 months of ibrutinib treatment. These receptors all stem from a human donor with chronic lymphocytic leukemia. Both conserved end residues are part of each CDR3. D genes are given only for firm matches. Where a row states a size, it is once, few, many or the class of an expanded clone; other rows omit it.

j_gene	d_gene	abundance	v_gene	CDR3nt	CDR3aa
TRBJ2-7	TRBD1	.	TRBV15	TGTGCCACCAGCACTCAGGGGGACTACGAGCAGTACTTC	CATSTQGDYEQYF
TRBJ1-2	TRBD1	.	TRBV28	TGTGCCAGCAGTTTACCAGACCCTGGGGACAGGTCCAACTATGGCTACACCTTC	CASSLPDPGDRSNYGYTF
TRBJ2-7	.	.	TRBV28	TGTGCCAGCAACACACCCCTGAGGGGGGAGCAGTACTTC	CASNTPLRGEQYF
TRBJ1-1	.	.	TRBV29-1	TGCAGCGTTGTTGGGGCTCGGGGGAACACTGAAGCTTTCTTT	CSVVGARGNTEAFF
TRBJ2-1	TRBD2	.	TRBV15	TGTGCCACCAGCAGAGGGGGACTAGCGGGGGGCAATGAGCAGTTCTTC	CATSRGGLAGGNEQFF
TRBJ2-7	TRBD2	.	TRBV5-1	TGCGCCAGCAGCCCAGGACTAGCGGGAGGAGGAGAGCAGTACTTC	CASSPGLAGGGEQYF
TRBJ2-7	.	.	TRBV25-1	TGTGCCAGCAGTGAACCATGGAGGGAGCAGTACTTC	CASSEPWREQYF
TRBJ1-2	.	.	TRBV30	TGTGCCTGGAGACTCCCCGGGACAAGGGGCTACACCTTC	CAWRLPGTRGYTF
TRBJ2-7	.	.	TRBV6-1	TGTGCCAGCAGTGAAGTTTCTACAGACTACGAGCAGTACTTC	CASSEVSTDYEQYF
TRBJ2-7	TRBD2	once	TRBV5-1	TGCGCCAGCAGCCGAGGAGCGGGGAGCATCTACGAGCAGTACTTC	CASSRGAGSIYEQYF
TRBJ1-1	TRBD1	.	TRBV18	TGTGCCAGCTCACCGGGCAGGGGGCTCATGAACACTGAAGCTTTCTTT	CASSPGRGLMNTEAFF
TRBJ2-2	.	few	TRBV25-1	TGTGCCAGCAGATCAGGGAAGAACACCGGGGAGCTGTTTTTT	CASRSGKNTGELFF
TRBJ1-2	.	.	TRBV6-6	TGTGCCACCCTCTCGGGCGGCTACACCTTC	CATLSGGYTF
TRBJ2-7	.	.	TRBV5-1	TGCGCCAGCAGCTTGGAGCCAGGGGGGACGTACGAGCAGTACTTC	CASSLEPGGTYEQYF
TRBJ1-4	.	.	TRBV4-1	TGCGCCAGCAGCCAAGTTAATGAAAAACTGTTTTTT	CASSQVNEKLFF
TRBJ2-3	.	.	TRBV9	TGTGCCAGCAGCGCCAGGGAGGGCACAGATACGCAGTATTTT	CASSAREGTDTQYF
TRBJ2-7	.	.	TRBV11-3	TGTGCCAGCAGCCCGGGGGTAGGGGGATCTGACTTC	CASSPGVGGSDF
TRBJ1-4	TRBD1	.	TRBV25-1	TGTGCCAGCAGGGCCCCCCCGGGACAGGGGAGTGAAAAACTGTTTTTT	CASRAPPGQGSEKLFF
TRBJ2-3	.	.	TRBV28	TGTGCCAGCAGTCCCGCAGGGTCAGGGGACACAGATACGCAGTATTTT	CASSPAGSGDTDTQYF
TRBJ2-7	.	.	TRBV7-6	TGTGCCAGCAGCGAGGACCGCGGTGAGAGGTACGAGCAGTACTTC	CASSEDRGERYEQYF
TRBJ2-3	TRBD1	.	TRBV19	TGTGCCAGTAGTGAGGACAGGTACGATACGCAGTATTTT	CASSEDRYDTQYF
TRBJ1-1	.	.	TRBV2	TGTGCCAGCAGTGAGGGGATAAGGAACACTGAAGCTTTCTTT	CASSEGIRNTEAFF
TRBJ2-7	.	.	TRBV28	TGTGCCAGCAGTTTATCCAGGACTTTGTACTTC	CASSLSRTLYF
TRBJ1-5	.	.	TRBV18	TGTGCCAGCTCACCAATGGGAGGGGCGAATCAGCCCCAGCATTTT	CASSPMGGANQPQHF
TRBJ1-1	.	once	TRBV6-5	TGTGCCAGCAGTTACTCGACTCGGAACACTGAAGCTTTCTTT	CASSYSTRNTEAFF
TRBJ2-3	TRBD1	once	TRBV7-8	TGTGCCAGCAGCTTAGATAGGAGTGGGACAGGGTCCGCAGATACGCAGTATTTT	CASSLDRSGTGSADTQYF
TRBJ2-7	.	.	TRBV20-1	TGCAGTGCTAAGAAGAAAGAGCAATACTTC	CSAKKKEQYF
TRBJ2-7	.	.	TRBV7-8	TGTGCCAGCAGCCATGACCGAGCCTACGAGCAGTACTTC	CASSHDRAYEQYF
TRBJ2-7	TRBD1	.	TRBV5-1	TGCGCCAGCAGCTACCGGACAGGGGGCGAGCAGTACTTC	CASSYRTGGEQYF
TRBJ1-5	.	many	TRBV4-1	TGCGCCAGCAGCCAAGTAAGGTCCTTTGATCAGCCCCAGCATTTT	CASSQVRSFDQPQHF
TRBJ2-1	TRBD2	.	TRBV7-3	TGTGCCAGCAGCCCATTGGGACTAGCGGGAGGATCCAAGTCCTACAATGAGCAGTTCTTC	CASSPLGLAGGSKSYNEQFF
TRBJ1-2	.	.	TRBV21-1	TGTGCCAGCAGCAAAGCCCGGGACAGGGACAGCTATGGCTACACCTTC	CASSKARDRDSYGYTF
TRBJ2-5	TRBD2	.	TRBV28	TGTGCCAGCATCCCGGGACTAGCGGGGGGACAAGAGACCCAGTACTTC	CASIPGLAGGQETQYF
TRBJ2-1	TRBD2	.	TRBV19	TGTGCCAGTAGCCGCTTAGCGGGAGTGGCACGGAATGAGCAGTTCTTC	CASSRLAGVARNEQFF
TRBJ2-1	TRBD2	.	TRBV6-5	TGTGCCAGCAGACCCCACCGGGAGGGTGGGAATGAGCAGTTCTTC	CASRPHREGGNEQFF
TRBJ2-1	.	.	TRBV7-2	TGTGCCAGCAGTCCCGTGGCTAGTCGAAACAATGAGCAGTTCTTC	CASSPVASRNNEQFF
TRBJ2-5	TRBD2	.	TRBV4-2	TGTGCCAGCAGCGGGGAATCGGGAGGAAAGACCCAGTACTTC	CASSGESGGKTQYF
TRBJ1-3	.	few	TRBV7-9	TGTGCCAGCAGCTTAGGGGGCTCTGGAAACACCATATATTTT	CASSLGGSGNTIYF
TRBJ1-2	TRBD1	.	TRBV6-6	TGTGCCAGCAGTGGTGGGACAGTTTATGGCTACACCTTC	CASSGGTVYGYTF
TRBJ2-7	TRBD2	.	TRBV10-3	TGTGCCATCCGGGGGCTAGCGGGAACCTCCTACGAGCAGTACTTC	CAIRGLAGTSYEQYF
TRBJ2-7	.	.	TRBV5-8	TGTGCCAGCAGTTCCAATTACGAGCAGTACTTC	CASSSNYEQYF
TRBJ1-1	.	once	TRBV11-3	TGTGCCAGCACTCCCGGGAGCAACACTGAAGCTTTCTTT	CASTPGSNTEAFF
TRBJ1-4	.	few	TRBV18	TGTGCCAGCTCACCACGGCAGTTCGATGAAAAACTGTTTTTT	CASSPRQFDEKLFF
TRBJ2-5	.	.	TRBV7-2	TGTGCCAGCACCCCCCTGGTGGGGGGCAGGGAGACCCAGTACTTC	CASTPLVGGRETQYF
TRBJ2-3	TRBD2	.	TRBV27	TGTGCCAGCAGACGAACTAGCGGGAGTTCGTATTTT	CASRRTSGSSYF
TRBJ2-5	.	.	TRBV7-9	TGTGCCAGCAGCTTAGCGGGGGAGACCCAGTACTTC	CASSLAGETQYF
TRBJ2-3	TRBD1	.	TRBV5-4	TGTGCCAGCAGCCTCGCCGGGACAGGGGGTGCCACAGATACGCAGTATTTT	CASSLAGTGGATDTQYF
TRBJ1-5	.	.	TRBV27	TGTGCCAGCAGTTTCTTTCCTTTTCAGCCCCAGCATTTT	CASSFFPFQPQHF
TRBJ1-2	.	.	TRBV25-1	TGTGCCAGCAGTGAATTCGTCGGGGAGGGCTACACCTTC	CASSEFVGEGYTF
TRBJ2-7	.	once	TRBV10-2	TGCGCCAGCGCCCAGCAGGGTGCGTACGAGCAGTACTTC	CASAQQGAYEQYF
TRBJ2-1	.	.	TRBV4-1	TGCGCCAGCAGCCCAATCAGCTCCTACAATGAGCAGTTCTTC	CASSPISSYNEQFF
TRBJ2-3	.	.	TRBV5-1	TGCGCCAGCAGCCCAGGGACCTGGGCAGATACGCAGTATTTT	CASSPGTWADTQYF
TRBJ1-4	TRBD1	once	TRBV7-8	TGTGCCAGCAGCTTAGGACAGGGGTCTAATGAAAAACTGTTTTTT	CASSLGQGSNEKLFF
TRBJ2-1	TRBD1	.	TRBV11-3	TGTGCCAGCAGCTTCTGGGACAGGGGCGAAAGTGAGCAGTTCTTC	CASSFWDRGESEQFF